This TCR beta chain was profiled in a study of cytomegalovirus exposure and HLA in healthy donors. General study results and limits: For cytomegalovirus status, the classifier reportedly gave diagnoses with high specificity and sensitivity.

This PCR relied on a set of 60 Vbeta primers and 13 Jbeta primers. Clones were sequenced by immunoSEQ multiplex PCR, and TCRdb holds only the in-frame ones, with some missing. This repertoire shows 130,000 or so clones, approximately 69% found once; its top ten account for 6% to 8.5%. Remarks on this clone: Its specificity is unknown.

This TCR was recovered from a man aged 40-49 years in good health and CMV-seropositive. The sample comprised PBMCs.

CDR3 amino acids: CATSSGAGDRGLYEQYF. The CDR3 coding sequence is TGTGCCACCAGCAGCGGCGCTGGGGACAGGGGGCTCTACGAGCAGTACTTC. V gene TRBV15 combines with J gene TRBJ2-7, with 12 bases fitting TRBD1. The junction had 9 bases not matched to a gene; V was cut back by 3 bases and J by 3 bases. Per germline, CDR1 LNHNV and CDR2 YYDKDF (reference sequence). This CDR3 spans 17 amino acids. Full variable domain (remainder filled in from reference TRBV15 and TRBJ2-7): DAMVIQNPRYQVTQFGKPVTLSCSQTLNHNVMYWYQQKSSQAPKLLFHYYDKDFNNEADTPDNFQSRRPNTSFCFLDIRSPGLGDTAMYLCATSSGAGDRGLYEQYFGPGTRLTVT.